One T cell receptor beta chain is described in this entry. 13 Jbeta primers and 60 Vbeta primers were used for the PCR. Using immunoSEQ multiplex PCR, the repertoire was profiled, and TCRdb retains in-frame clones only, with some absent. The sample lists approximately 130,000 clones; 65% to 80% were seen once. This sample stems from a study of cytomegalovirus exposure and HLA in healthy donors. Germline V lookup: CDR1 LNHDA, CDR2 SQIVND (reference sequence). This CDR3 comprises 14 residues. Trimming cost V 4 bases and J 4 bases; bases outside gene matches: 4. The genes are TRBV19 and TRBJ2-7; 10 nucleotides match TRBD1. The sample taken for sequencing was PBMCs. The receptor's source is a young man in good health and CMV-seronegative. The CDR3, as DNA: TGTGCCAGTAGTACCGGGGACAGGGGATACGAGCAGTACTTC. This gives the protein CASSTGDRGYEQYF.